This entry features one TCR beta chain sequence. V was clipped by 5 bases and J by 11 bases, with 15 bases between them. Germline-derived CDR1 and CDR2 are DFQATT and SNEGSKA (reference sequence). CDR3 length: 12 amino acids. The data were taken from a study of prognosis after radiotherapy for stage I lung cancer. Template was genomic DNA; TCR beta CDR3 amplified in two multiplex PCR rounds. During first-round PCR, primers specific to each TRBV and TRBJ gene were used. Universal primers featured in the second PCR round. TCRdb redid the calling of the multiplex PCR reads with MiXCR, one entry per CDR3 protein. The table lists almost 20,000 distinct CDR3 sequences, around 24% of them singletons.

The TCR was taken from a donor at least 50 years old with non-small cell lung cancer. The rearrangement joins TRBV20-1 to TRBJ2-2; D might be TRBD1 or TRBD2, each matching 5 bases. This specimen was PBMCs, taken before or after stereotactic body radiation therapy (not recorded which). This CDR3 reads CSAPSGTCELFF. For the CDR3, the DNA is TGCAGTGCTCCCTCCGGGACCTGTGAGCTGTTTTTT.